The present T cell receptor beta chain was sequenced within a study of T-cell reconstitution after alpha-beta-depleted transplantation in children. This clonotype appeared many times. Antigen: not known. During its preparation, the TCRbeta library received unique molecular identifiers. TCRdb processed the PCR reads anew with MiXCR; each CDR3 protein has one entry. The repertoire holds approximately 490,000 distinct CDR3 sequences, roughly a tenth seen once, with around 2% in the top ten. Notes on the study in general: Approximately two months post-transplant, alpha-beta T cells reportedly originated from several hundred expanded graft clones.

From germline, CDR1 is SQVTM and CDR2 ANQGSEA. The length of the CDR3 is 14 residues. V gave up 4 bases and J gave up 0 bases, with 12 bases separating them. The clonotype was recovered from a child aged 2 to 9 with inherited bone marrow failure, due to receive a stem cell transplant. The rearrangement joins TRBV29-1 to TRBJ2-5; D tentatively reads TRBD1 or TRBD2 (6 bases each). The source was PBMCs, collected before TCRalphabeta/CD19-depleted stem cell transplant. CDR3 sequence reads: CSVAIGGYQETQYF. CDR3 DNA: TGCAGCGTTGCGATAGGGGGGTACCAAGAGACCCAGTACTTC.